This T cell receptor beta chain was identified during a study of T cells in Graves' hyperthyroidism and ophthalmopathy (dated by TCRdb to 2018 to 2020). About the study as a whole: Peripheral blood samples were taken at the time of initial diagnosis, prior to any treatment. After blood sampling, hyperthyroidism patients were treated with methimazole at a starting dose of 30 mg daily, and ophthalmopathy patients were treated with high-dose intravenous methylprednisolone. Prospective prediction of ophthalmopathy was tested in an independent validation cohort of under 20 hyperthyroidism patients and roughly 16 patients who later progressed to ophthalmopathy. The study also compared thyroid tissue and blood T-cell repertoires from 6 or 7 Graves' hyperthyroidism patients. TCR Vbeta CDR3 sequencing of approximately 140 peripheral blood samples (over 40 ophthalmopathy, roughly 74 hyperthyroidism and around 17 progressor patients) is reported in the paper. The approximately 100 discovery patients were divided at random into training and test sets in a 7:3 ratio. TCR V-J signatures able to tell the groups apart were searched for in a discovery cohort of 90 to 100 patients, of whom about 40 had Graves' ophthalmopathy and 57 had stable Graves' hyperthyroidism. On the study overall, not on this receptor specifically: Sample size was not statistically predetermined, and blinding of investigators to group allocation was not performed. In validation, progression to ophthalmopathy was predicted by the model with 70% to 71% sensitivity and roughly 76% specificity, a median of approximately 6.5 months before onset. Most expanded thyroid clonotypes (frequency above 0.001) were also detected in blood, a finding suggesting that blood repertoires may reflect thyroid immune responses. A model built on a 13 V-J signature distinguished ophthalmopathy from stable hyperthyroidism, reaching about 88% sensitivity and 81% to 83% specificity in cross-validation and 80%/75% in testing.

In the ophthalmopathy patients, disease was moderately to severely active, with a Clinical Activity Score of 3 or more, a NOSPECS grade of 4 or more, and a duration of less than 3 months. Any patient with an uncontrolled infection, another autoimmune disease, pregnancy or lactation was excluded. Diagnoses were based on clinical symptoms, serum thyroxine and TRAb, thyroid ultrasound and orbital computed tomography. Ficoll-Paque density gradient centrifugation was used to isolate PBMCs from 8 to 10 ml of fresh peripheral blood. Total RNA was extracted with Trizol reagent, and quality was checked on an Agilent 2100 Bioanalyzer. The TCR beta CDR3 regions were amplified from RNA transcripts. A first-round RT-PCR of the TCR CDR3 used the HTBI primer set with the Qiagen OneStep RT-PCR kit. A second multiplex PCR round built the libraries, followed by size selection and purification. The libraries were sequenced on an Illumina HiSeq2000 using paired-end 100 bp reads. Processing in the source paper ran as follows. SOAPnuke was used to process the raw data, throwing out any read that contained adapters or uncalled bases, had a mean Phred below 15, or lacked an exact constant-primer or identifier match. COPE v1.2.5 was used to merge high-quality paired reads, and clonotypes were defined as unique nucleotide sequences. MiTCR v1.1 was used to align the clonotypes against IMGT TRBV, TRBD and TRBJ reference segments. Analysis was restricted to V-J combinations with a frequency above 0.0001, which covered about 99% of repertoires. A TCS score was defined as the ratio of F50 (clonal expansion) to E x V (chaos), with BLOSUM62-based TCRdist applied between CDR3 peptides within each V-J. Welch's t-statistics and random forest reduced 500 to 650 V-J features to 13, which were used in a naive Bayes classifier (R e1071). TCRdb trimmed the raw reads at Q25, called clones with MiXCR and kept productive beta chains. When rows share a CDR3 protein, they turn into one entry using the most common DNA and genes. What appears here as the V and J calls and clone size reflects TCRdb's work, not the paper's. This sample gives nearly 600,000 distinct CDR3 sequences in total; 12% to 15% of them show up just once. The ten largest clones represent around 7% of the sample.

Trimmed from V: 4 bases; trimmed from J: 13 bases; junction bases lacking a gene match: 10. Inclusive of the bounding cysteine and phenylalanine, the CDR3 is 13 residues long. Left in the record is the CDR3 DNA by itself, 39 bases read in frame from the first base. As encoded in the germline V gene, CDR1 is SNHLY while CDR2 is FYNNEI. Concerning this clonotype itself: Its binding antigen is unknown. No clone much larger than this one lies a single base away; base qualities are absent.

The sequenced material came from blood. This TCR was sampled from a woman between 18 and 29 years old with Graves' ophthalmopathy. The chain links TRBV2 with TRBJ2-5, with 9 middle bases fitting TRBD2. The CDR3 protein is CASSGDRAGGLYF. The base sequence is TGTGCCAGCAGTGGGGACAGAGCGGGAGGACTGTACTTC.